In its sample, the clone carrying this T cell receptor beta chain ranks as medium-sized. Busulfan-fludarabine conditioning, marrow transplant, and cyclophosphamide on days +3 and +4 were administered. The protocol was immunoSEQ multiplex PCR, while the TCRdb copy is restricted to in-frame clones and leaves out a portion. The table lists approximately 13,000 clones, with no singletons. This CDR3 contains 15 residues. Germline lookup yields CDR1 MNHNS and CDR2 SASEGT. V lost 1 base and J 4 bases, leaving 12 bases between the germline ends. These data originate in a study of T cells after posttransplantation cyclophosphamide.

The genes are TRBV6-1 and TRBJ2-3; no clear D gene. The receptor was derived from a female patient aged 35 to 55 who received an allogeneic stem cell transplant from an unrelated donor, was CMV-positive, and had acute GVHD only. The graft donor may have contributed some T cells. This specimen was PBMCs, taken after allogeneic stem cell transplant with posttransplant cyclophosphamide. As DNA, the CDR3 is TGTGCCAGCAGTGAAGTATGGAGTGACCCAGATACGCAGTATTTT. This translates into CASSEVWSDPDTQYF.